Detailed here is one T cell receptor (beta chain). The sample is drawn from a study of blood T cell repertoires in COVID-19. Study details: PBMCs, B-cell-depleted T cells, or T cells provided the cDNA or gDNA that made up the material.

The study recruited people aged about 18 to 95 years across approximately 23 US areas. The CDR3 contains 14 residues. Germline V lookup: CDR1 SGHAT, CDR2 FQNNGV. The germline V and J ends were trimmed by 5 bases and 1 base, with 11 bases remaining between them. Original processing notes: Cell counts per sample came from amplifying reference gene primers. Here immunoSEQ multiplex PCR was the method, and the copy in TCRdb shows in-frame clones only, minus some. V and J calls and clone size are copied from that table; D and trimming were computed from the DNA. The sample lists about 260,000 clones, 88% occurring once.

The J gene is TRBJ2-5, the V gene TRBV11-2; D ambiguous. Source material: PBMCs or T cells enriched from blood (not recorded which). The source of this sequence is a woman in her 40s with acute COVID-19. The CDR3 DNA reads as TGTGCCAGCAGCCCCCACAGAATCCAAGAGACCCAGTACTTC. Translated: CASSPHRIQETQYF.